The clone carrying this TCR beta chain is a singleton in its sample. Using immunoSEQ multiplex PCR, the repertoire was profiled, and TCRdb retains in-frame clones only, with some absent. The sample includes around 250,000 clones, about 80% of them seen just once. The data are from a study of blood T cell repertoires in COVID-19. The CDR3 sequence is 15 residues long. V shed 7 bases and J shed 5 bases, with 17 bases lying between them. CDR1 SNHLY and CDR2 FYNNEI come from the germline V gene. The chain combines TRBV2 with TRBJ2-2; D remains unclear. The sample was PBMCs or T cells enriched from blood (not recorded which). The receptor's source is a man aged 35-49 years who had recovered from COVID-19. The CDR3 bases are TGTGCCAGCATTGGTCCTAGAGGTGGGACCGGGGAGCTGTTTTTT. Translation gives CASIGPRGGTGELFF.